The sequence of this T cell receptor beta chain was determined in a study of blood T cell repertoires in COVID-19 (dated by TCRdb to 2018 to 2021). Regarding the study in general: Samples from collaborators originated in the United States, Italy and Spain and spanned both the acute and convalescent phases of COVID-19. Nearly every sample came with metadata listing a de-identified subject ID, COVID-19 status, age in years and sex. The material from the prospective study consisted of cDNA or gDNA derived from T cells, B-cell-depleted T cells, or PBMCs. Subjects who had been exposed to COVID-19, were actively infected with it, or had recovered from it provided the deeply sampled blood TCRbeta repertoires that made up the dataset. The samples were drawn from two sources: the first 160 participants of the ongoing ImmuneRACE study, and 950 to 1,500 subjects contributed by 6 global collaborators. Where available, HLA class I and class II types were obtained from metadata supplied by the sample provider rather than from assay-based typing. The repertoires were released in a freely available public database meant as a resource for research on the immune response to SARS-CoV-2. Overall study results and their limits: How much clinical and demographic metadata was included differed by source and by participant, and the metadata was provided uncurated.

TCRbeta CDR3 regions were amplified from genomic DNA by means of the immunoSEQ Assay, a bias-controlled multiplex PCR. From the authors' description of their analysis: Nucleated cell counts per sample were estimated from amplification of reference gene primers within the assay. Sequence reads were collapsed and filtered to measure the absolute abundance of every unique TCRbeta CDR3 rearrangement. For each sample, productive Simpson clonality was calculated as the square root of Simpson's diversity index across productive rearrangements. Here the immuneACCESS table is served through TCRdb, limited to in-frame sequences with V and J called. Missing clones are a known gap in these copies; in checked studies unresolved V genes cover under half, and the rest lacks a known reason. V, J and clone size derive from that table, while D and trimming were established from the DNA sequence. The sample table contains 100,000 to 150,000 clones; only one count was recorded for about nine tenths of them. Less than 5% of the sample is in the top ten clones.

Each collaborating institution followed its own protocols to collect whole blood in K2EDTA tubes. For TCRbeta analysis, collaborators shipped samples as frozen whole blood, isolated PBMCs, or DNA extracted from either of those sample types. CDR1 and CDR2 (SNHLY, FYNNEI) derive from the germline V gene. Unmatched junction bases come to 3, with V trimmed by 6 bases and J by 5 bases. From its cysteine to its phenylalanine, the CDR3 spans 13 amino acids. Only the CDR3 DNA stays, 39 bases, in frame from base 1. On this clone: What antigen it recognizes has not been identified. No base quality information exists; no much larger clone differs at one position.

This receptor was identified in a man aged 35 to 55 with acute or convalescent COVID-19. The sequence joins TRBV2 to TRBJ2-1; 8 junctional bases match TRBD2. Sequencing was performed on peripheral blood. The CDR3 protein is CASRERENNEQFF. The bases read TGTGCCAGCAGAGAGCGGGAGAACAATGAGCAGTTCTTC. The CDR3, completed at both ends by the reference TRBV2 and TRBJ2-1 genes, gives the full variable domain EPEVTQTPSHQVTQMGQEVILRCVPISNHLYFYWYRQILGQKVEFLVSFYNNEISEKSEIFDDQFSVERPDGSNFTLKIRSTKLEDSAMYFCASRERENNEQFFGPGTRLTVL.